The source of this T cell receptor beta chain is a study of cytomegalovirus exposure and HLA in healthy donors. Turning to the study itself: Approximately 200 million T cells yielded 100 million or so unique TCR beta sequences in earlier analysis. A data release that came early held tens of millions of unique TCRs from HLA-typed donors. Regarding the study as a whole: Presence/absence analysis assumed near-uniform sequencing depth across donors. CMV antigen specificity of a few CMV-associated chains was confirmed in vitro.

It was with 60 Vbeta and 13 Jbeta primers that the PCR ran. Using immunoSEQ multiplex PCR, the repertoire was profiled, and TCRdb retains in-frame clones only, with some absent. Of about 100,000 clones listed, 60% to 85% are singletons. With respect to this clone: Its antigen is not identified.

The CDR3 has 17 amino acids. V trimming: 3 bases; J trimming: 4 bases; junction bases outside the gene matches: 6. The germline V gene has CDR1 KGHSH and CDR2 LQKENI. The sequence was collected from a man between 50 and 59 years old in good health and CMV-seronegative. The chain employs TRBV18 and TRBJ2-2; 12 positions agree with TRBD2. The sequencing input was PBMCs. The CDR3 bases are TGTGCCAGCTCACCCCAGACTAGCGGGAGTAGCACCGGGGAGCTGTTTTTT. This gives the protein CASSPQTSGSSTGELFF.